This T cell receptor (beta chain) is drawn from a study of T cell responses to AZD1222 COVID-19 vaccine. On the study more broadly: Second doses that came at about 4 or about 12 weeks were put together.

Measured with immunoSEQ multiplex PCR; TCRdb has only the in-frame clones, and not every one. This table holds 100,000 to 150,000 clones, about 87% found once. Study results and limitations: The peak T cell response came first, and repertoires were sampled only after it. Among AZD1222 vaccinees, only five to seven were seropositive at baseline. Donors skewed white British and female; clonal diversity was possibly underestimated.

V dropped 6 bases and J dropped 4; count of bases not matched to a gene: 5. Germline assignment: CDR1 KGHSH and CDR2 LQKENI. CDR3 length: 15 residues. Of note for this clone: Its antigen is unknown.

The input for sequencing was peripheral blood, taken on day 0 of AZD1222 vaccination. This clonotype was obtained from an adult in good health. This rearrangement joins TRBV18 to TRBJ2-5; TRBD2 matches at 13 bases. The CDR3 loop is CASSGTSGDLETQYF. Written as DNA, the CDR3 is TGTGCCAGCTCCGGGACTAGCGGGGATCTAGAGACCCAGTACTTC.